The clone carrying this T cell receptor (beta chain) has at least ten counts. Germline V gene data show CDR1 as MDHEN and CDR2 as SYDVKM. Trimming removed 5 bases from V and 1 base from J, with 8 bases in between. The CDR3 is 14 amino acids. The data belong to a study of regulatory T cells in long-lasting Graves disease. The time point here: persistent/refractory GD, antithyroid drugs over 5 years with positive TRAb. The TCR library was made from RNA extracted from PBMCs. In building TCR beta libraries, iRepertoire HTBI primers were used together with Arm-PCR of CDR3 regions. Using its own MiXCR run on the multiplex PCR reads, TCRdb lists one record per CDR3 protein. The sample yields about 470,000 distinct CDR3 sequences, about 22% seen once.

This clonotype was sampled from a female donor with Graves disease. The rearrangement links TRBV28 to TRBJ2-2, with D perhaps matching TRBD1 (5 bases). The material sequenced was peripheral blood mononuclear cells (PBMCs), taken when the disease was refractory, from a patient treated with antithyroid drugs. CDR3: CASSPGQNTGELFF. In nucleotides, the CDR3 is TGTGCCAGCAGTCCCGGACAGAACACCGGGGAGCTGTTTTTT.